These 27 T cell receptor beta chains were sequenced from one sample in a study of blood T cell repertoires in COVID-19. Measured with immunoSEQ multiplex PCR; TCRdb has only the in-frame clones, and not every one. The table records 200,000 to 250,000 clones, approximately 80% of them present only once. The sample consisted of PBMCs or T cells enriched from blood (not recorded which). These TCRs come from a man aged 60 to 75 who had recovered from COVID-19.

J is TRBJ2-2 and V is TRBV11-3; tentatively, D is TRBD2 (6 bases). Germline V gene sequence: CDR1 SGHNT, CDR2 YENEEA. There are 15 residues in the CDR3. Trimming stripped 5 bases from V and 5 bases from J, with 15 bases between. The CDR3 reads CASSNRRGGTGELFF. CDR3 nucleotides: TGTGCCAGCAGCAATCGGAGGGGTGGGACCGGGGAGCTGTTTTTT.

The chain joins TRBV18 to TRBJ2-3, with D tentatively TRBD2 (6 bases). Germline CDR1 and CDR2: KGHSH and LQKENI. The V gene lost 4 bases and the J gene lost 0 bases, with 14 bases spanning the gap. This CDR3 contains 16 residues. Here the CDR3 reads CASSQLSGTSTDTQYF. In DNA form, the CDR3 reads TGTGCCAGCTCACAACTATCCGGGACTAGCACAGATACGCAGTATTTT.

The chain employs TRBV3-1 (or the pseudogene TRBV3-2) and TRBJ2-2; D remains ambiguous. V was clipped by 5 bases and J by 6 bases, with 10 bases between them. CDR3 length: 13 residues. Germline assignment: CDR1 LGHDT and CDR2 YNNKEL (reference sequence). In DNA, the CDR3 is TGTGCCAGCAGCTCGAGGTTGGCCGGGGAGCTGTTTTTT. Residues: CASSSRLAGELFF.

V and J are TRBV7-9 and TRBJ2-7; 8 bases agree with TRBD1. Germline trimming cut 7 bases from V and 6 bases from J; bases unmatched to any gene: 17. This CDR3 contains 16 residues. The germline CDR1 and CDR2 sequences are SEHNR and FQNEAQ (reference sequence). CDR3 amino acids: CASTRLQPGQVAEQYF. The CDR3 coding sequence is TGTGCCAGCACCCGGTTACAACCGGGACAGGTGGCCGAGCAGTACTTC.

The chain combines TRBV12-3 or TRBV12-4 with TRBJ1-4; D unresolved. V lost 2 bases, J lost 7 bases, and 8 bases lay in between. The CDR3 is 13 amino acids. CDR3 DNA: TGTGCCAGCAGTTTAACGGGGTTTGAAAAACTGTTTTTT. This gives the protein CASSLTGFEKLFF.

DNA of the CDR3: TGCAGCGTTGAAAGGTATGGGGCGGCTGACTATGGCTACACCTTC. Encoded protein: CSVERYGAADYGYTF. This chain uses TRBV29-1 with TRBJ1-2, with D possibly being TRBD1 (5 bases). V was trimmed by 2 bases and J by 3 bases, leaving 16 bases between them. There are 15 residues in the CDR3. Germline V lookup: CDR1 SQVTM, CDR2 ANQGSEA.

This clone showed up just once. The gene calls are TRBV19 and TRBJ2-7; TRBD1 is a possible D gene (6 bases). This CDR3 has 16 amino acids. Germline V CDR1 and CDR2: LNHDA, SQIVND (reference sequence). V shed 3 bases and J shed 6 bases, with 21 bases lying between them. In DNA form, the CDR3 reads TGTGCCAGTAGTATCTGGGGGATCCACAGGGTGCGCGAGCAGTACTTC. Its protein is CASSIWGIHRVREQYF.

DNA of the CDR3: TGCGCCAGCAGCTTGGGACAGTTCCCTACTGAAGCTTTCTTT. Protein sequence: CASSLGQFPTEAFF. V gene TRBV5-1 combines with J gene TRBJ1-1; the D gene is possibly TRBD1 (5 bases). The V end was cut by 0 bases, the J end by 5 bases, with 11 bases between. Per the germline V gene, CDR1 is SGHRS and CDR2 is YFSETQ. The CDR3 extends over 14 amino acids. The whole variable domain, remainder taken from reference TRBV5-1 and TRBJ1-1, is KAGVTQTPRYLIKTRGQQVTLSCSPISGHRSVSWYQQTPGQGLQFLFEYFSETQRNKGNFPGRFSGRQFSNSRSEMNVSTLELGDSALYLCASSLGQFPTEAFFGQGTRLTVV.

CDR3 sequence: CASGLVWDRGIREQYF. CDR3 coding DNA: TGTGCTAGTGGTTTGGTCTGGGACAGGGGGATAAGAGAGCAGTACTTC. The J gene is TRBJ2-7, the V gene TRBV12-5; 11 nucleotides match TRBD1. V dropped 0 bases and J dropped 7; count of bases not matched to a gene: 8. The germline CDR1 and CDR2 sequences are LGHNT and FRNRAP. The length of the CDR3 is 16 residues.

The genes are TRBV19 and TRBJ2-2, with 8 bases identical to TRBD1. There are 15 residues in the CDR3. V dropped 4 bases and J dropped 6; count of bases not matched to a gene: 7. CDR1 LNHDA and CDR2 SQIVND come from the germline V gene (reference sequence). CDR3 sequence (DNA): TGTGCCAGTAGTACAGGAAACAGGGGGTCCGGGGAGCTGTTTTTT. This translates into CASSTGNRGSGELFF.

The V call is TRBV7-9, the J call TRBJ1-6; 7 bases fit TRBD1. This CDR3 region has 15 residues. V was pared by 3 bases and J by 7 bases, with 6 bases of the junction left unmatched. The germline gives CDR1 SEHNR, CDR2 FQNEAQ (reference sequence). CDR3 nucleotide sequence: TGTGCCAGCAGCTTTATTCAGGGGGTCAATTCACCCCTCCACTTT. Translating gives CASSFIQGVNSPLHF.

The rearrangement joins TRBV6-5 to TRBJ1-2, with 10 positions matching TRBD1. This CDR3 spans 15 amino acids. The germline V gene encodes CDR1 MNHEY and CDR2 SVGAGI. V was clipped by 6 bases and J by 3 bases; unmatched bases: 7. The CDR3 nucleotides read TGTGCCAGCAGACGGGACAGGGGATTTGACTATGGCTACACCTTC. Translation: CASRRDRGFDYGYTF.

The V gene is TRBV4-2, the J gene TRBJ2-7; TRBD2 aligns across 7 bases. The CDR3 totals 14 residues. The ends lost 1 base at V and 4 bases at J; junction bases unmatched: 4. Germline CDR1 reads LGHNA; CDR2 reads YNFKEQ. The CDR3 loop reads CASSQAGGYYEQYF. The CDR3 DNA reads as TGTGCCAGCAGCCAAGCCGGGGGGTATTACGAGCAGTACTTC.

This chain connects TRBV5-5 to TRBJ2-1, with D perhaps matching TRBD1 (7 bases). Deletions cut 2 bases from V and 5 bases from J, with 14 bases between. From germline, CDR1 is SGHKS and CDR2 YYEKEE (reference sequence). The CDR3 is 15 amino acids. CDR3 nucleotides: TGTGCCAGCAGCTTACCAGGGGGGAGCCACAATGAGCAGTTCTTC. Translating it yields CASSLPGGSHNEQFF.

This chain connects TRBV19 to TRBJ1-2; 7 nucleotides line up with TRBD1. After removal of 4 bases from V and 5 bases from J, the junction contained 13 bases not matched to a gene. The germline V gene has CDR1 LNHDA and CDR2 SQIVND (reference sequence). The CDR3 totals 16 residues. CDR3 DNA sequence: TGTGCCAGTAGTACCAGAGCACTACAGGGGAGGTATGGCTACACCTTC. As protein: CASSTRALQGRYGYTF.

The V and J genes are TRBV18 and TRBJ2-6; D perhaps matches TRBD1 (6 bases). Trimming took 8 bases from V and 0 from J, leaving 23 bases between them. CDR1 KGHSH and CDR2 LQKENI come from the germline V gene. This CDR3 contains 19 residues. CDR3 DNA sequence: TGTGCCAGCACAACCAGGGGTCCTGCGGCAAGCTCTGGGGCCAACGTCCTGACTTTC. As protein: CASTTRGPAASSGANVLTF.

This clone was seen a few times. The chain links TRBV7-3 to TRBJ2-2; 7 bases match TRBD1. Germline V gene data show CDR1 as SGHTA and CDR2 as FQGTGA. The junction had 7 bases not matched to a gene; V was cut back by 1 base and J by 14 bases. This CDR3 is 13 amino acids long. The CDR3 DNA sequence: TGTGCCAGCAGCTTAATCATTAGGGGGCGACTGTTTTTT. Translation gives CASSLIIRGRLFF.

The chain links TRBV3-1 (or the pseudogene TRBV3-2) to TRBJ1-2; D gene uncertain. V dropped 0 bases and J dropped 3 bases, with 5 bases sitting between them. CDR3 length: 13 amino acids. CDR1 and CDR2 from the germline V gene are LGHDT and YNNKEL (reference sequence). CDR3 bases: TGTGCCAGCAGCCAAGATCTTGACTATGGCTACACCTTC. Residues: CASSQDLDYGYTF.

This chain uses TRBV5-1 with TRBJ2-1; 11 bases are a match to TRBD1. The CDR3 is 15 amino acids. With 3 bases clipped from V and 7 bases from J, the junction kept 6 bases outside the gene matches. CDR1 SGHRS and CDR2 YFSETQ come from the germline V gene. The CDR3 DNA follows: TGCGCCAGCAGCTCGGGACAGGGGGAACTTAATGAGCAGTTCTTC. Translating gives CASSSGQGELNEQFF.

The chain combines TRBV4-3 with TRBJ2-3, with D possibly TRBD2 on 7 matching bases. The V end lost 0 bases, the J end lost 6 bases, and 16 bases lay between the germline ends. CDR3 length equals 16 residues. The germline gives CDR1 LGHNA, CDR2 YSLEER. For the CDR3, the DNA is TGCGCCAGCAGCCAAGATCGCGGCGGGGGCAGGGATACGCAGTATTTT. This encodes CASSQDRGGGRDTQYF.

Regarding this clone: Within the sample, other DNA sequences also encode this same CDR3. The chain has TRBV7-2 and TRBJ1-2; D is possibly TRBD1 (6 bases). CDR1 is SGHTA and CDR2 is FQGNSA in the germline V gene. The CDR3 totals 13 residues. V shed 1 base and J shed 6 bases, with 9 bases lying between them. CDR3 sequence reads: CASSLGQDNGYTF. CDR3 in DNA: TGTGCCAGCAGCTTAGGACAGGACAATGGCTACACCTTC. The whole variable domain, remainder taken from reference TRBV7-2 and TRBJ1-2, is GAGVSQSPSNKVTEKGKDVELRCDPISGHTALYWYRQSLGQGLEFLIYFQGNSAPDKSGLPSDRFSAERTGGSVSTLTIQRTQQEDSAVYLCASSLGQDNGYTFGSGTRLTVV.

This clone was observed once. The chain uses TRBV6-5 and TRBJ1-1; 10 bases map to TRBD1. The CDR3 has 15 amino acids. V shed 2 bases and J 6 bases; nucleotides not matched to a gene: 6. Germline loops: CDR1 MNHEY, CDR2 SVGAGI. DNA for the CDR3: TGTGCCAGCAGTTACGGGACAGGGGTTGGGGCTGAAGCTTTCTTT. It is translated as CASSYGTGVGAEAFF.

The CDR3 bases are TGTGCCAGCAGCTCGGCAGCGTCAACTAATGAAAAACTGTTTTTT. This codes for CASSSAASTNEKLFF. This chain joins TRBV5-4 and TRBJ1-4; no firm D call. The CDR3 spans 15 residues. From germline, CDR1 is SGHNT and CDR2 YYREEE (reference sequence). The germline V and J ends were trimmed by 3 bases and 0 bases, with 9 bases remaining between them.

Regarding this clone: A read error may account for a junction end that differs from germline. The CDR3: CASSSLAGTYNEQFF. Written as DNA, the CDR3 is TGTGCTAGCAGCTCGCTAGCGGGGACCTACAATGAGCAGTTCTTC. The J gene is TRBJ2-1, the V gene TRBV7-7; 9 nucleotides match TRBD2. This CDR3 is built from 15 residues. Germline CDR1 reads SSHAT; CDR2 reads FNYEAQ (reference sequence).

The CDR3 loop reads CASSVVPGLAGTGELFF. The CDR3, as DNA: TGTGCCAGCAGCGTAGTTCCGGGACTAGCGGGGACCGGGGAGCTGTTTTTT. The rearrangement uses TRBV9 and TRBJ2-2; TRBD2 matches at 13 bases. Germline V gene data show CDR1 as SGDLS and CDR2 as YYNGEE. Trimming at V came to 0 bases and at J to 5 bases, leaving 4 bases not matched to a gene. This CDR3 is built from 17 residues.

This clone has only a few counts. The genes are TRBV4-2 and TRBJ1-2; tentatively, D is TRBD1 (5 bases). Germline V gene data show CDR1 as LGHNA and CDR2 as YNFKEQ. Trimming took off 0 bases at V and 4 bases at J, with 15 bases between the two ends. This CDR3 comprises 16 residues. CDR3 sequence (DNA): TGTGCCAGCAGCCAAGATGGGGCAGAGCTCCCCTATGGCTACACCTTC. Its translation: CASSQDGAELPYGYTF.

This chain uses TRBV27 with TRBJ2-2; 8 bases are a match to TRBD2. Trimming cost V 3 bases and J 3 bases; bases outside gene matches: 0. Germline CDR1 reads MNHEY; CDR2 reads SMNVEV (reference sequence). The CDR3 consists of 14 residues. CDR3 in amino acids: CASSFGRDTGELFF. CDR3 nucleotides: TGTGCCAGCAGTTTCGGGAGGGACACCGGGGAGCTGTTTTTT.